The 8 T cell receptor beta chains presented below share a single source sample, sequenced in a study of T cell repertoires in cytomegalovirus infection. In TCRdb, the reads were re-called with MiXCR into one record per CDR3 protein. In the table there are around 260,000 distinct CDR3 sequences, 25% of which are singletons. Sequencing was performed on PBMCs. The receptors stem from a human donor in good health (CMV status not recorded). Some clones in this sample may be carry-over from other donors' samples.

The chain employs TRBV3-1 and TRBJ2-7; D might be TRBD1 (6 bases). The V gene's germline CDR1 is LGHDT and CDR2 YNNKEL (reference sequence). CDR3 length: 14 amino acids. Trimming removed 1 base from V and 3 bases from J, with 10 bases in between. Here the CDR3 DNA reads TGTGCCAGCAGCCAAGCTGTCAGGGGCTACGAGCAGTACTTC. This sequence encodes CASSQAVRGYEQYF.

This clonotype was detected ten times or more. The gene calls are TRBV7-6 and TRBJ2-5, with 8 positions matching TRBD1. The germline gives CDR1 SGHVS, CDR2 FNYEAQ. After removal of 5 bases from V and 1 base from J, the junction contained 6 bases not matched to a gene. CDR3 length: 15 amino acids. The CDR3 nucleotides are TGTGCCAGCAGCGGGTCAGGGACAGGCCAAGAGACCCAGTACTTC. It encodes CASSGSGTGQETQYF.

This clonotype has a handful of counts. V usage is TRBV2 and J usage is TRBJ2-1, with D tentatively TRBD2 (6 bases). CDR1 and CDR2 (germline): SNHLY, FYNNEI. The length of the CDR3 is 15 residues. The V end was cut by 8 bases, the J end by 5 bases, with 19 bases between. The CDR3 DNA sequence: TGTGCCAGCGGGACTCCGGGGAGGAGCGACAATGAGCAGTTCTTC. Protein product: CASGTPGRSDNEQFF.

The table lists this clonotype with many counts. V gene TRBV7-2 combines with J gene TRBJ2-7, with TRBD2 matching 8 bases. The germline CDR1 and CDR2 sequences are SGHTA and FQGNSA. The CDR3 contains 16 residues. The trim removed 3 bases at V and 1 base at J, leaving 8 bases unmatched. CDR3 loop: CASSFRGGGESYEQYF. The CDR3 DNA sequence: TGTGCCAGCAGCTTTCGGGGGGGCGGTGAGTCCTACGAGCAGTACTTC.

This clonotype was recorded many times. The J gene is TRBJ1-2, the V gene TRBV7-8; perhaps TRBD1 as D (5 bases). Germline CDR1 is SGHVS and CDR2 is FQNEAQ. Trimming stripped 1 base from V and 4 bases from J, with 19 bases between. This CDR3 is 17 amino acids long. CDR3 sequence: CASSLGGPVYPFYGYTF. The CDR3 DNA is TGTGCCAGCAGCTTAGGGGGCCCGGTATATCCTTTCTATGGCTACACCTTC.

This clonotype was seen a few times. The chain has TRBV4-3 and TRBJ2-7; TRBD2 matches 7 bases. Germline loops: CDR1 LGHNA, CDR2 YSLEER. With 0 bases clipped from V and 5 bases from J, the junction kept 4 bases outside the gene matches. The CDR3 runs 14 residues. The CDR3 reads CASSQESRGDEQYF. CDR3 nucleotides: TGCGCCAGCAGCCAAGAATCCCGGGGGGACGAGCAGTACTTC.

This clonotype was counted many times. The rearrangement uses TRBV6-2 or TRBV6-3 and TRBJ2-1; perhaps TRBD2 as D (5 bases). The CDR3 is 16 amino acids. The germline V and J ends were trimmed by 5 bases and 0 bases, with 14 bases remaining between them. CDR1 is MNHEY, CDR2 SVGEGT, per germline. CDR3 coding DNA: TGTGCCAGCAGTCCCGGAGGCAGGAGCTCCTACAATGAGCAGTTCTTC. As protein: CASSPGGRSSYNEQFF.

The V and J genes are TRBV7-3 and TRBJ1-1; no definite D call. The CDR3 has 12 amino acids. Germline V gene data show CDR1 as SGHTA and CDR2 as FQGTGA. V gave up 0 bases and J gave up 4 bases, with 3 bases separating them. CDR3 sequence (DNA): TGTGCCAGCAGCTTAACGAGCACTGAAGCTTTCTTT. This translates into CASSLTSTEAFF.